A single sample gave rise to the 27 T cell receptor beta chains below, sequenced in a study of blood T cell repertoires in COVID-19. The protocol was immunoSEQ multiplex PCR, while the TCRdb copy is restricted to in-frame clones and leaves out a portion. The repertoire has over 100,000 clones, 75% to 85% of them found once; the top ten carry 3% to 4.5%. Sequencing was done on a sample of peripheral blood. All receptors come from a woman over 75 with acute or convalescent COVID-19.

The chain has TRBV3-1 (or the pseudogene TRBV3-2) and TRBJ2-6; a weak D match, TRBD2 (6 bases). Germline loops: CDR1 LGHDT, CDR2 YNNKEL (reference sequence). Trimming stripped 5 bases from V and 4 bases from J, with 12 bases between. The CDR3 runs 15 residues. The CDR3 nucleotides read TGTGCCAGCAGCTTCGGGAGTTCCGGGGCCAACGTCCTGACTTTC. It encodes CASSFGSSGANVLTF.

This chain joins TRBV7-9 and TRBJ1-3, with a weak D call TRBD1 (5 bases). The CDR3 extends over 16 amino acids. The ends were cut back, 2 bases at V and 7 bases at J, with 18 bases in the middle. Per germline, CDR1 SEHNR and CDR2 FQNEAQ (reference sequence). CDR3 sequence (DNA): TGTGCCAGCAGCTTATCCGGGGGGAAATCTTGGAACACCATATATTTT. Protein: CASSLSGGKSWNTIYF.

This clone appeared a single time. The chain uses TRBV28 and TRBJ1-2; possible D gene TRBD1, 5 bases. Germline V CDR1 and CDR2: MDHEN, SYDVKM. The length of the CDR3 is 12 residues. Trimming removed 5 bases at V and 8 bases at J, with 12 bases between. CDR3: CASSQTEEGYTF. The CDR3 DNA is TGTGCCAGCAGTCAGACAGAGGAAGGCTACACCTTC.

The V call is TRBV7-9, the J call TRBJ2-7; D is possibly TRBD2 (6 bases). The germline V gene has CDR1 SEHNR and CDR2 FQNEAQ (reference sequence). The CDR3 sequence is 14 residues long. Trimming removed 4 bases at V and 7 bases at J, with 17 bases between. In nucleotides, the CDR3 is TGTGCCAGCAGCTCCCTTGGGGGGAGTGGAGAGCAGTACTTC. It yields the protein CASSSLGGSGEQYF.

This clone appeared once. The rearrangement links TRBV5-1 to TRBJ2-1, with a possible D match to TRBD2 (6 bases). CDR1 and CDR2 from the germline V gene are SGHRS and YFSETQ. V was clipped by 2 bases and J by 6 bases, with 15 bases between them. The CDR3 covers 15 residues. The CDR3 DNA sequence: TGCGCCAGCAGCTTTGGGTTCGGAGGGGTCAATGAGCAGTTCTTC. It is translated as CASSFGFGGVNEQFF.

CDR3 DNA sequence: TGCGCCAGCAGCTTGGACCCGGGAAACTCCTACAATGAGCAGTTCTTC. It encodes CASSLDPGNSYNEQFF. V gene TRBV5-1 combines with J gene TRBJ2-1, with D possibly being TRBD2 (5 bases). Germline CDR1 is SGHRS and CDR2 is YFSETQ. CDR3 length: 16 residues. Trimming took off 0 bases at V and 0 bases at J, with 10 bases between the two ends.

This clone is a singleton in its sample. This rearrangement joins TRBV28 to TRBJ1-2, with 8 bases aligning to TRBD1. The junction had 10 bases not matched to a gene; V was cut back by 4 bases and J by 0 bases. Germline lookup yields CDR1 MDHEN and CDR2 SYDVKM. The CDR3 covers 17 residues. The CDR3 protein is CASSSTGDTSSNYGYTF. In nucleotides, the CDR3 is TGTGCCAGCAGTTCGACAGGGGACACCTCCTCTAACTATGGCTACACCTTC.

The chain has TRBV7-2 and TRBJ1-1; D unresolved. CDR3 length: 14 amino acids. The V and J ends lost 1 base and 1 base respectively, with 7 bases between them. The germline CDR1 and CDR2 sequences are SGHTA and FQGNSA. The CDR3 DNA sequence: TGTGCCAGCAGCTTAGTCCCAGAGAACACTGAAGCTTTCTTT. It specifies CASSLVPENTEAFF.

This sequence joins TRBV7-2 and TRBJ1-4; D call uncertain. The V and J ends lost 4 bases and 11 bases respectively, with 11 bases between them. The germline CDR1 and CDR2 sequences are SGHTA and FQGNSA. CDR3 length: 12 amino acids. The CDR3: CASSYLPGKLFF. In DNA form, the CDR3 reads TGTGCCAGCAGCTACCTCCCCGGGAAACTGTTTTTT.

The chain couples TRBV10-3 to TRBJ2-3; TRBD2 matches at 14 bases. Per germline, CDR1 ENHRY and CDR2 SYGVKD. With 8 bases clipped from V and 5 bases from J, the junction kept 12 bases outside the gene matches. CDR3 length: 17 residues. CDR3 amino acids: CAIASETSGRALDTQYF. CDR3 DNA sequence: TGTGCCATCGCGTCCGAGACTAGCGGGAGGGCCCTAGATACGCAGTATTTT.

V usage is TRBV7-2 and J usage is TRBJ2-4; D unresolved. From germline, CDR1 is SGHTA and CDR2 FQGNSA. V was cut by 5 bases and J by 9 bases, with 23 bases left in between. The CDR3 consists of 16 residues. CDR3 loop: CASSPIGAPPSGIQYF. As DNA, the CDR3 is TGTGCCAGCAGCCCCATAGGAGCTCCACCCTCGGGCATTCAGTACTTC.

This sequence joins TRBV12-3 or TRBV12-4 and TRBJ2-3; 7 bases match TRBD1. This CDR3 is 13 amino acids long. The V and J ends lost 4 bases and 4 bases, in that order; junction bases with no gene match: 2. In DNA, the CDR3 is TGTGCCAGCAGTTACAGGGGACCAGATACGCAGTATTTT. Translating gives CASSYRGPDTQYF.

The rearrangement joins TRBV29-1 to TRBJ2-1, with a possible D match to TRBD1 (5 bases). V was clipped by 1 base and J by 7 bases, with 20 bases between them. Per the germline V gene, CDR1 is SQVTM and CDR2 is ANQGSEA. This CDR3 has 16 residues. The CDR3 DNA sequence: TGCAGCGTTGAAGGCGGCCATCCTAAAGGGGATAATGAGCAGTTCTTC. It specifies CSVEGGHPKGDNEQFF.

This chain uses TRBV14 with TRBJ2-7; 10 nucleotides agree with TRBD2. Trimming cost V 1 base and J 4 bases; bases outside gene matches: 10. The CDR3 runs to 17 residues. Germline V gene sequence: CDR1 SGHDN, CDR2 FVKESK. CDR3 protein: CASSQVAGGLLSYEQYF. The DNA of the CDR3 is TGTGCCAGCAGCCAAGTAGCGGGAGGACTCTTGTCATACGAGCAGTACTTC.

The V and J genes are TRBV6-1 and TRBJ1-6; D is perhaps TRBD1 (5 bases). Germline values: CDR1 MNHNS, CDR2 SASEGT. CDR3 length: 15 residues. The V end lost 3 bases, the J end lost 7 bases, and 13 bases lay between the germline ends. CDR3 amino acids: CASSDRQPQNSPLHF. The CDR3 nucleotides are TGTGCCAGCAGTGACAGACAGCCTCAGAATTCACCCCTCCACTTT.

CDR3 nucleotides: TGTGCCAGTAGTTCAGGGGGAGGCAATCAGCCCCAGCATTTT. Protein sequence: CASSSGGGNQPQHF. The chain joins TRBV19 to TRBJ1-5; TRBD1 matches at 7 bases. The CDR3 runs to 14 residues. V lost 5 bases, J lost 2 bases, and 3 bases stayed unmatched. CDR1 LNHDA and CDR2 SQIVND come from the germline V gene (reference sequence).

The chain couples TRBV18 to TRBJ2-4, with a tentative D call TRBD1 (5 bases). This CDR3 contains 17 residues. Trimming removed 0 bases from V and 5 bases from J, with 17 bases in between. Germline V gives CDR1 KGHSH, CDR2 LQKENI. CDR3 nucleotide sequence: TGTGCCAGCTCACCACCGAGCCTCGGCAGGGCCCAAAACATTCAGTACTTC. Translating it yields CASSPPSLGRAQNIQYF.

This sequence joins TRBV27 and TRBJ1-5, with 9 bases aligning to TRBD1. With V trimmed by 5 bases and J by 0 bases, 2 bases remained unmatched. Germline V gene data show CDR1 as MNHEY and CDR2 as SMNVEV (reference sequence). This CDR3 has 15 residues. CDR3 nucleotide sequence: TGTGCCAGCAGTCGGGACAGGGATAGCAATCAGCCCCAGCATTTT. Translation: CASSRDRDSNQPQHF.

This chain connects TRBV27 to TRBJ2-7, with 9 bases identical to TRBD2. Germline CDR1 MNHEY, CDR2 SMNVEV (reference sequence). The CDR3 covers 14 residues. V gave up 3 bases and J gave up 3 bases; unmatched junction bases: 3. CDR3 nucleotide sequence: TGTGCCAGCAGTTTCATAGCGGGAGTCTACGAGCAGTACTTC. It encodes CASSFIAGVYEQYF.

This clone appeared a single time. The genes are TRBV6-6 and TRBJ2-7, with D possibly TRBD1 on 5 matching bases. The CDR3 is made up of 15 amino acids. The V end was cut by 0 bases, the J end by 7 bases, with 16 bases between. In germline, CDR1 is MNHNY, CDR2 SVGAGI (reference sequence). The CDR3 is CASSYSDIRIMEQYF. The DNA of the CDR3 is TGTGCCAGCAGTTACTCGGACATCCGTATAATGGAGCAGTACTTC.

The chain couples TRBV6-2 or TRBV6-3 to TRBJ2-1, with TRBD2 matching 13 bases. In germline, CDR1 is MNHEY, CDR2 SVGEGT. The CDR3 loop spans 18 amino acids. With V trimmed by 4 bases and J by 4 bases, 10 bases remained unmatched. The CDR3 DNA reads TGTGCCAGCAGTTCCCGGGGGACTAGCGGGGATAATTACAATGAGCAGTTCTTC. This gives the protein CASSSRGTSGDNYNEQFF.

As DNA, the CDR3 is TGTGCCAGCAGTTCCCGACAGGGGGGAAACTATGGCTACACCTTC. It translates to CASSSRQGGNYGYTF. V and J are TRBV6-5 and TRBJ1-2; 9 positions agree with TRBD1. Per germline, CDR1 MNHEY and CDR2 SVGAGI. V shed 4 bases, J shed 2 bases, and the junction held 5 bases outside the gene matches. This CDR3 comprises 15 residues.

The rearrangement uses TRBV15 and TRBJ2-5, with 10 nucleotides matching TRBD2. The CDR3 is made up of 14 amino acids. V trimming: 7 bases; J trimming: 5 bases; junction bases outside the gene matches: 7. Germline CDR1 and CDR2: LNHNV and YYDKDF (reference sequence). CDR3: CATNPTAGGETQYF. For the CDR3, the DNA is TGTGCCACCAACCCTACAGCGGGGGGGGAGACCCAGTACTTC.

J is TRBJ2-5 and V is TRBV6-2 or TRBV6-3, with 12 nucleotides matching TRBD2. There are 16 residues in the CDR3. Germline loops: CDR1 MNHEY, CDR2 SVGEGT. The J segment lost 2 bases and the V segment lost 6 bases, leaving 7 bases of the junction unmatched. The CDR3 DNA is TGTGCCAGCAGCTGGCCCGGACTAGCGGGGCAAGAGACCCAGTACTTC. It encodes CASSWPGLAGQETQYF.

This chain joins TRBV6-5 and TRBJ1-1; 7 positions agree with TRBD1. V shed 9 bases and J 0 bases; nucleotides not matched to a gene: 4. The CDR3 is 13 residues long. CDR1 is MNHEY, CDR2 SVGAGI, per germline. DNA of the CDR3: TGTGCCAGTGACAGGGAGATGAACACTGAAGCTTTCTTT. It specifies CASDREMNTEAFF.

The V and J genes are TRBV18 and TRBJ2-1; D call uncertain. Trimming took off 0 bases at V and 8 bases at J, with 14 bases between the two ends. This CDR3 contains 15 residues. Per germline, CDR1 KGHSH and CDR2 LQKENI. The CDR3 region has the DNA TGTGCCAGCTCACCACCGGGTTCAGCCCGGGATGAGCAGTTCTTC. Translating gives CASSPPGSARDEQFF.

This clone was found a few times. The chain's CDR3 is CASSLISGWETQYF. The DNA of the CDR3 is TGCGCCAGCAGCTTGATTAGCGGGTGGGAGACCCAGTACTTC. The chain is built from TRBV5-1 and TRBJ2-5, with 7 bases fitting TRBD2. The CDR3 consists of 14 residues. CDR1 is SGHRS, CDR2 YFSETQ, per germline. J lost 5 bases, V lost 1 base, and 5 bases had no gene match.